The present entry profiles one T cell receptor beta chain with its context. This CDR3 region has 13 residues. Germline CDR1 reads SNHLY; CDR2 reads FYNNEI. V was trimmed by 2 bases and J by 6 bases, leaving 7 bases between them. These data originate in a study of blood T cells in healthy people across ages. Next came a second PCR, run for 7 to 11 cycles, which used a sample-barcoded 5' primer along with a J-beta primer mix. TCRdb called the 5' RACE reads again in MiXCR, with one record for every CDR3 protein. The sample includes more than 900,000 distinct CDR3 sequences, about 25% seen only once; the top ten take about 0.69%. The sample also formed part of further work on T cells of mothers and their children. This second study notes: A few healthy Caucasian mothers gave samples, and so did their six children.

V gene TRBV2 combines with J gene TRBJ1-4; D remains unclear. The source of this sequence is a girl aged 2-9 years in good health. Sequencing was carried out using blood. Here the CDR3 reads CASSELRYEKLFF. In DNA form, the CDR3 reads TGTGCCAGCAGTGAATTGCGATATGAAAAACTGTTTTTT.